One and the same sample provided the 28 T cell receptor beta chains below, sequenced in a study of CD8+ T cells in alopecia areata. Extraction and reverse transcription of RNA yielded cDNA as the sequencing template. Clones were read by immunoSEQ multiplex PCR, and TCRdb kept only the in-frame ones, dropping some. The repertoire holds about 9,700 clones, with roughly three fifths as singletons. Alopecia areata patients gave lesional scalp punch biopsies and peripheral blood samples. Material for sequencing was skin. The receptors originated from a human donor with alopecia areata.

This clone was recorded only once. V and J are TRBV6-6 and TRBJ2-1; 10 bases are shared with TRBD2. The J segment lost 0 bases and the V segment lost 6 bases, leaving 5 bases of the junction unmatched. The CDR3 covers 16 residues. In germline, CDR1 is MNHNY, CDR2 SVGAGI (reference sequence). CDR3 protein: CASRSGRGGSYNEQFF. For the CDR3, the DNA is TGTGCCAGCAGAAGCGGGAGGGGGGGCTCCTACAATGAGCAGTTCTTC.

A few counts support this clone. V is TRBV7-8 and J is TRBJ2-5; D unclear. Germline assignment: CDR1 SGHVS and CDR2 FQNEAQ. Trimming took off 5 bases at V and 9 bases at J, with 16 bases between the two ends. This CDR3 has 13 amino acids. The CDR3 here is CASSGGPGLPQYF. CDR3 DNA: TGTGCCAGCAGCGGCGGACCGGGCCTACCCCAGTACTTC.

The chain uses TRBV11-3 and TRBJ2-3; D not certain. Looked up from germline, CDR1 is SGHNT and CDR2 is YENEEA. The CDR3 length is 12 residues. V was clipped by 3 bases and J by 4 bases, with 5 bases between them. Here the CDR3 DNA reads TGTGCCAGCAGCTTGGGTGCAGATACGCAGTATTTT. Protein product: CASSLGADTQYF. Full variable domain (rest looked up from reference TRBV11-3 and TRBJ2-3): EAGVVQSPRYKIIEKKQPVAFWCNPISGHNTLYWYLQNLGQGPELLIRYENEEAVDDSQLPKDRFSAERLKGVDSTLKIQPAELGDSAVYLCASSLGADTQYFGPGTRLTVL.

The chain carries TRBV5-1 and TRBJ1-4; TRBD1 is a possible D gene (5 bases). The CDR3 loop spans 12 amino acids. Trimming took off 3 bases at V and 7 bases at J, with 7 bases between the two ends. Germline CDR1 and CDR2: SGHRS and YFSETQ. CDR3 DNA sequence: TGCGCCAGCAGCTGGGACGGTGAAAAACTGTTTTTT. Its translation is CASSWDGEKLFF.

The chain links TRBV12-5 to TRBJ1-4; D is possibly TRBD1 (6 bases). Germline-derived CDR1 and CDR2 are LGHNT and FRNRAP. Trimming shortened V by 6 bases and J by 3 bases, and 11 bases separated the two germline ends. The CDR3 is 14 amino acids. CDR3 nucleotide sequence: TGTGCTAGTGGAAGAGGGGGGTCTAATGAAAAACTGTTTTTT. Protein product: CASGRGGSNEKLFF.

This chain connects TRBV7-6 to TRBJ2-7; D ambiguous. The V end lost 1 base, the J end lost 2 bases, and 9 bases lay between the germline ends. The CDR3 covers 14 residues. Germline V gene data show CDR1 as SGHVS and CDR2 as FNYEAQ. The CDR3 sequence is CASSLGAGAYEQYF. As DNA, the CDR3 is TGTGCCAGCAGCTTAGGAGCAGGAGCCTACGAGCAGTACTTC.

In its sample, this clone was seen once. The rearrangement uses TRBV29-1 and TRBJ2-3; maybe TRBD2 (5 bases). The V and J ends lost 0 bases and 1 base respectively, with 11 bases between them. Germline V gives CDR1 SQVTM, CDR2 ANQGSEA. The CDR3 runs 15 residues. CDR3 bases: TGCAGCGTTGAAGACCCCCGGGAAGGCACAGATACGCAGTATTTT. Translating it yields CSVEDPREGTDTQYF.

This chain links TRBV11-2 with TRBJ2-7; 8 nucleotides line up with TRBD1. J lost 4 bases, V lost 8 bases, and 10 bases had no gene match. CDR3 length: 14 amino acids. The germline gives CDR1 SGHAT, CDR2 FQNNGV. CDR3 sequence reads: CASEEGQGGYEQYF. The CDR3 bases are TGTGCCAGCGAAGAAGGACAGGGTGGATACGAGCAGTACTTC. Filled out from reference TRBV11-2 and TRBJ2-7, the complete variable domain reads EAGVAQSPRYKIIEKRQSVAFWCNPISGHATLYWYQQILGQGPKLLIQFQNNGVVDDSQLPKDRFSAERLKGVDSTLKIQPAKLEDSAVYLCASEEGQGGYEQYFGPGTRLTVT.

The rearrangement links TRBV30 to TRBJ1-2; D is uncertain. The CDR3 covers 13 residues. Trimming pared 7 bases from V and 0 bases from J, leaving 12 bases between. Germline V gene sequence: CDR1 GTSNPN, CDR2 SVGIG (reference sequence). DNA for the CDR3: TGTGCCTCCCCCCGATCAGCTAACTATGGCTACACCTTC. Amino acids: CASPRSANYGYTF.

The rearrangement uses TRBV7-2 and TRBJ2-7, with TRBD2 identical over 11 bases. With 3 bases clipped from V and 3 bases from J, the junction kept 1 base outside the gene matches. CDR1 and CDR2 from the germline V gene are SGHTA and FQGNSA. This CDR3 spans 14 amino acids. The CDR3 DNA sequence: TGTGCCAGCAGCTTGACTAGCGGGGACTACGAGCAGTACTTC. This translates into CASSLTSGDYEQYF. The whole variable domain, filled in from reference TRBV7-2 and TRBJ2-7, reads GAGVSQSPSNKVTEKGKDVELRCDPISGHTALYWYRQSLGQGLEFLIYFQGNSAPDKSGLPSDRFSAERTGGSVSTLTIQRTQQEDSAVYLCASSLTSGDYEQYFGPGTRLTVT.

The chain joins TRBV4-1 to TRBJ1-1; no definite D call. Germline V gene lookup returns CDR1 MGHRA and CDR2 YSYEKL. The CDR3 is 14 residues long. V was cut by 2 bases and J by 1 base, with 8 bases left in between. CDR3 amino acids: CASSQQIKNTEAFF. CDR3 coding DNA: TGCGCCAGCAGCCAACAAATCAAGAACACTGAAGCTTTCTTT.

The CDR3 spells CASTSTGGQETQYF. As DNA, the CDR3 is TGTGCCAGCACTTCGACCGGTGGGCAAGAGACCCAGTACTTC. This chain uses TRBV9 with TRBJ2-5; D remains unclear. The CDR3 loop spans 14 amino acids. Trimming pared 6 bases from V and 2 bases from J, leaving 14 bases between. Germline loops: CDR1 SGDLS, CDR2 YYNGEE.

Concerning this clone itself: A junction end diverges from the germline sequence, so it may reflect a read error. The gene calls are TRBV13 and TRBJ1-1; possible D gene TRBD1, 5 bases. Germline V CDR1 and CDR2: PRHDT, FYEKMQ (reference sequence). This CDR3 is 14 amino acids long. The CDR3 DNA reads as TGTGCCGGCAGCCGGGGACGGCCGAGCACTGAAGCTTTCTTT. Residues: CAGSRGRPSTEAFF.

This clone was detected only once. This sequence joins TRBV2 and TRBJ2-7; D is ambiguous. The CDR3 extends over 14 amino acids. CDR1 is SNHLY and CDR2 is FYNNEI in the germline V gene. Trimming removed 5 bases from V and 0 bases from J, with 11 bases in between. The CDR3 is CASSPDLYSYEQYF. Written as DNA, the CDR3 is TGTGCCAGCAGTCCAGATTTGTACTCCTACGAGCAGTACTTC.

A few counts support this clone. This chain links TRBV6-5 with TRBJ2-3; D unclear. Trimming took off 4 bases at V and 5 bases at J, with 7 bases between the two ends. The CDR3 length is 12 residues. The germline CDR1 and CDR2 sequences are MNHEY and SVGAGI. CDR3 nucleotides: TGTGCCAGCAGTTCGACCGGAGATACGCAGTATTTT. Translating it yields CASSSTGDTQYF.

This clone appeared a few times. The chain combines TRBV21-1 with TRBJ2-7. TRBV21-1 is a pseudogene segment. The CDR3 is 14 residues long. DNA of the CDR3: TGTGCCAGCAGCAAAGCGCTTTGGCGAAACGAGCAGTACTTC. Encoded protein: CASSKALWRNEQYF.

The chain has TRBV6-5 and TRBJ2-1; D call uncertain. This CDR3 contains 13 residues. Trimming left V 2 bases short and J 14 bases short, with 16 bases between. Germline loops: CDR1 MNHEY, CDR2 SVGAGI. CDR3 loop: CASSYQNGRPKFF. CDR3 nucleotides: TGTGCCAGCAGTTACCAGAACGGCCGACCGAAGTTCTTC.

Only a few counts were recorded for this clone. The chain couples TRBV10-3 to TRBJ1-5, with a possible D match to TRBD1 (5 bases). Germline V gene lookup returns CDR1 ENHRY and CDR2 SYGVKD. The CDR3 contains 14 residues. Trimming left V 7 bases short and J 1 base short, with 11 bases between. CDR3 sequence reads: CAINLTASNQPQHF. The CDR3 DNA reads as TGTGCCATCAATTTGACAGCCAGCAATCAGCCCCAGCATTTT.

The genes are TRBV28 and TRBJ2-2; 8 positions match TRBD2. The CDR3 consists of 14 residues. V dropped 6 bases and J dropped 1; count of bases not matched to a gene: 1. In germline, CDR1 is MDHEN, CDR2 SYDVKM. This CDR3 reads CASRSGGNTGELFF. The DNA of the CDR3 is TGTGCCAGCAGGAGCGGGGGGAACACCGGGGAGCTGTTTTTT.

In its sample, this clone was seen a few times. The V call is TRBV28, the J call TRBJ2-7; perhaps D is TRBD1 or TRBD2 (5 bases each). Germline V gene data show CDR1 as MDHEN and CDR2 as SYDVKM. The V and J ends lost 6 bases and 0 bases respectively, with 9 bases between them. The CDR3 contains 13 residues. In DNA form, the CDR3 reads TGTGCCAGCAGCCCAGGGAGCTCCTACGAGCAGTACTTC. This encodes CASSPGSSYEQYF.

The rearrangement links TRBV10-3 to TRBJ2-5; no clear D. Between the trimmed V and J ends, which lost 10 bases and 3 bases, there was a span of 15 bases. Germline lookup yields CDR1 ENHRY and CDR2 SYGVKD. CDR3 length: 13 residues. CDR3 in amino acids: CATSLREEETQYF. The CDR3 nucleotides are TGTGCCACCTCCCTTCGTGAGGAAGAGACCCAGTACTTC.

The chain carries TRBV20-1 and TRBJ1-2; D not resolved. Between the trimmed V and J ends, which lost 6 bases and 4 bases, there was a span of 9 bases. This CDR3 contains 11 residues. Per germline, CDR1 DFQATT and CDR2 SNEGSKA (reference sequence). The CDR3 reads CSAVRGYGYTF. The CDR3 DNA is TGCAGTGCCGTTAGAGGCTATGGCTACACCTTC.

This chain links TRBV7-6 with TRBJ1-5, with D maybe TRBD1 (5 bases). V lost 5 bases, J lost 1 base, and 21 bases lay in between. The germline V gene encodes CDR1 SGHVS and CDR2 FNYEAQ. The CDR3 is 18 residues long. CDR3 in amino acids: CASSPVASAGWSNQPQHF. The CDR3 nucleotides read TGTGCCAGCAGCCCCGTCGCATCGGCAGGGTGGAGCAATCAGCCCCAGCATTTT.

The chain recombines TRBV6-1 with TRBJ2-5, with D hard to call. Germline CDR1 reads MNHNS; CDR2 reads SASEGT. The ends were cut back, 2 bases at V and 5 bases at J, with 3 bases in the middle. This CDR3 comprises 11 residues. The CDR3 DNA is TGTGCCAGCAGTGAACGGGAGACCCAGTACTTC. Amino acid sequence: CASSERETQYF.

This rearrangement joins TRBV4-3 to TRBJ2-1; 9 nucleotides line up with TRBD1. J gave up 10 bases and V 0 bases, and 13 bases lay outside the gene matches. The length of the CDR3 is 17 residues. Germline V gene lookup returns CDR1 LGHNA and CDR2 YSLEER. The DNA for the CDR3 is TGCGCCAGCAGCCAAGACGCGGCCGGGACAGGGATCTTCGAGCAGTTCTTC. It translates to CASSQDAAGTGIFEQFF.

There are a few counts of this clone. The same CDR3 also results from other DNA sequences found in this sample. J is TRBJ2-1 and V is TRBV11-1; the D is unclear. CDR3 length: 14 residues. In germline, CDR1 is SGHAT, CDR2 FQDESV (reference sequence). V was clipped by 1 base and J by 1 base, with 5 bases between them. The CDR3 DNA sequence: TGTGCCAGCAGCTTAGTAGGGTCCTACAATGAGCAGTTCTTC. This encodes CASSLVGSYNEQFF.

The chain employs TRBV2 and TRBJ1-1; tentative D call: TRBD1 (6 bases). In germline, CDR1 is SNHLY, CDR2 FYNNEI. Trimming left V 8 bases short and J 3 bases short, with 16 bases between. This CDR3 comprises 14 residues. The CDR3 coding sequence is TGTGCCAGCCAGCCCTACAGGGAAGACACTGAAGCTTTCTTT. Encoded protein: CASQPYREDTEAFF.

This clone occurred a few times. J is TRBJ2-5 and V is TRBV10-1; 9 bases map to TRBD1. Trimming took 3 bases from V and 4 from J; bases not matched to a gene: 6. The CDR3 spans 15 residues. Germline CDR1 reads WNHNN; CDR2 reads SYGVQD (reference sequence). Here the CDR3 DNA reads TGCGCCAGCAGTGACCACAGGGGGCCGGGAGAGACCCAGTACTTC. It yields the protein CASSDHRGPGETQYF.